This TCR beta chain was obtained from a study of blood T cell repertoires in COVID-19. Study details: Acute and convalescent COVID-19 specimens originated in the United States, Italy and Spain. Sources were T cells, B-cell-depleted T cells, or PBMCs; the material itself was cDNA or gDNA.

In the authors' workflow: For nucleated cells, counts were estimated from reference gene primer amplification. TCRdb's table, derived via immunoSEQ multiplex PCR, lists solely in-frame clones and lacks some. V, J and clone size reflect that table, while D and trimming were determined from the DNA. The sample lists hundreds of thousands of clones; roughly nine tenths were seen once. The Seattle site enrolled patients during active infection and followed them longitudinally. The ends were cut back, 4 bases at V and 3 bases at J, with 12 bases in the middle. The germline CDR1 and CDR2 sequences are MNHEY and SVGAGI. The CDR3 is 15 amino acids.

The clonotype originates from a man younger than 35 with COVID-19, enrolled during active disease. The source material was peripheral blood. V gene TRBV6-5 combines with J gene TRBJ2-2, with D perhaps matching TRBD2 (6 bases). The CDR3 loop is CASSLRGGDTGELFF. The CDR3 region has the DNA TGTGCCAGCAGTTTGCGGGGCGGGGACACCGGGGAGCTGTTTTTT.